The rows below give T cell receptor beta chains drawn from one sample of a study of cytomegalovirus exposure and HLA in healthy donors. Produced via immunoSEQ multiplex PCR; TCRdb's table is partial and in-frame only. The sample has 250,000 to 350,000 clones, about four fifths seen once. Source material: PBMCs. These receptors all stem from a girl aged 2-10 years in good health and CMV-seronegative. Both conserved end residues are part of each CDR3. Fields, in order: clone size, D gene, CDR3 length, J gene, V gene, CDR3 protein, CDR3 DNA. The D gene is left open where the match is weak. Size tells how often a clone was seen (once, few, many) or the class of an expanded clone, and some rows leave it out.

clone_size: NA
d_call: TRBD2
cdr3_length: 16
j_call: TRBJ2-1
v_call: TRBV5-6
cdr3_aa: CASSSRTSIGLNEQFF
cdr3_nt: TGTGCCAGCAGCTCTCGGACTAGTATTGGGTTGAATGAGCAGTTCTTC

clone_size: NA
d_call: NA
cdr3_length: 14
j_call: TRBJ1-2
v_call: TRBV6-5
cdr3_aa: CASSFASDTGGYTF
cdr3_nt: TGTGCCAGCAGTTTCGCTTCTGATACGGGTGGCTACACCTTC

clone_size: NA
d_call: NA
cdr3_length: 16
j_call: TRBJ2-2
v_call: TRBV30
cdr3_aa: CAWNNQRRGYTGELFF
cdr3_nt: TGTGCCTGGAATAATCAGAGGCGGGGATACACCGGGGAGCTGTTTTTT

clone_size: once
d_call: TRBD1
cdr3_length: 18
j_call: TRBJ2-2
v_call: TRBV7-3
cdr3_aa: CASRAYHSDRGSTGELFF
cdr3_nt: TGTGCCAGCAGAGCTTATCACTCGGACAGGGGGAGCACCGGGGAGCTGTTTTTT

clone_size: NA
d_call: NA
cdr3_length: 15
j_call: TRBJ1-2
v_call: TRBV29-1
cdr3_aa: CSVEIARRDNYGYTF
cdr3_nt: TGCAGCGTTGAAATCGCGCGGAGGGATAACTATGGCTACACCTTC

clone_size: once
d_call: TRBD1
cdr3_length: 14
j_call: TRBJ1-1
v_call: TRBV27
cdr3_aa: CASSQQGGWTEAFF
cdr3_nt: TGTGCCAGCAGTCAACAGGGGGGGTGGACTGAAGCTTTCTTT

clone_size: NA
d_call: NA
cdr3_length: 15
j_call: TRBJ2-5
v_call: TRBV18
cdr3_aa: CASSRSGQWMETQYF
cdr3_nt: TGTGCCAGCTCACGATCAGGACAGTGGATGGAGACCCAGTACTTC

clone_size: few
d_call: NA
cdr3_length: 14
j_call: TRBJ2-7
v_call: TRBV30
cdr3_aa: CAWSGTDPSYEQYF
cdr3_nt: TGTGCCTGGAGTGGCACAGATCCCTCCTACGAGCAGTACTTC

clone_size: NA
d_call: NA
cdr3_length: 17
j_call: TRBJ1-2
v_call: TRBV4-1
cdr3_aa: CASSQDTWQGGAYGYTF
cdr3_nt: TGCGCCAGCAGCCAAGATACGTGGCAGGGAGGGGCCTATGGCTACACCTTC

clone_size: NA
d_call: NA
cdr3_length: 16
j_call: TRBJ2-3
v_call: TRBV7-3
cdr3_aa: CASSPKGGGGPDTQYF
cdr3_nt: TGTGCCAGCAGCCCAAAGGGTGGAGGAGGGCCAGATACGCAGTATTTT

clone_size: few
d_call: NA
cdr3_length: 16
j_call: TRBJ1-5
v_call: TRBV2
cdr3_aa: CASSEGGRAVYQPQHF
cdr3_nt: TGTGCCAGCAGTGAAGGGGGGAGGGCTGTCTATCAGCCCCAGCATTTT

clone_size: NA
d_call: TRBD1
cdr3_length: 16
j_call: TRBJ1-5
v_call: TRBV19
cdr3_aa: CASSPDRGYSNQPQHF
cdr3_nt: TGTGCCAGTAGTCCGGACAGGGGCTATAGCAATCAGCCCCAGCATTTT

clone_size: once
d_call: NA
cdr3_length: 17
j_call: TRBJ2-1
v_call: TRBV4-1
cdr3_aa: CASSQVGPRVRGNEQFF
cdr3_nt: TGCGCCAGCAGCCAAGTCGGGCCAAGGGTTCGGGGCAATGAGCAGTTCTTC

clone_size: few
d_call: TRBD2
cdr3_length: 14
j_call: TRBJ2-3
v_call: TRBV4-1
cdr3_aa: CASSQGLDTDTQYF
cdr3_nt: TGCGCCAGCAGCCAGGGACTAGATACAGATACGCAGTATTTT

clone_size: NA
d_call: NA
cdr3_length: 14
j_call: TRBJ2-7
v_call: TRBV5-6
cdr3_aa: CASSRESSSYEQYF
cdr3_nt: TGTGCCAGCAGCCGGGAGAGTAGCTCCTACGAGCAGTACTTC

clone_size: NA
d_call: NA
cdr3_length: 12
j_call: TRBJ2-7
v_call: TRBV6-6
cdr3_aa: CASSTRDYEQYF
cdr3_nt: TGTGCCAGCAGTACCAGGGACTACGAGCAGTACTTC

clone_size: few
d_call: TRBD1
cdr3_length: 16
j_call: TRBJ2-2
v_call: TRBV6-6
cdr3_aa: CASSYSGGTYTGELFF
cdr3_nt: TGTGCCAGCAGTTACTCAGGGGGCACGTACACCGGGGAGCTGTTTTTT

clone_size: few
d_call: NA
cdr3_length: 13
j_call: TRBJ1-2
v_call: TRBV7-8
cdr3_aa: CASRAGENYGYTF
cdr3_nt: TGTGCCAGCAGGGCAGGGGAAAACTATGGCTACACCTTC

clone_size: NA
d_call: NA
cdr3_length: 15
j_call: TRBJ1-4
v_call: TRBV5-5
cdr3_aa: CASSLFTGQGPKLFF
cdr3_nt: TGTGCCAGCAGCTTGTTTACGGGGCAGGGGCCAAAACTGTTTTTT

clone_size: NA
d_call: TRBD1
cdr3_length: 19
j_call: TRBJ2-7
v_call: TRBV6-1
cdr3_aa: CASSEIGTGTYPVHYEQYF
cdr3_nt: TGTGCCAGCAGTGAAATTGGGACAGGGACTTATCCCGTACACTACGAGCAGTACTTC

clone_size: once
d_call: TRBD2
cdr3_length: 14
j_call: TRBJ2-5
v_call: TRBV19
cdr3_aa: CASSGLAGVETQYF
cdr3_nt: TGTGCCAGTAGTGGGCTAGCGGGGGTAGAGACCCAGTACTTC

clone_size: NA
d_call: NA
cdr3_length: 13
j_call: TRBJ2-1
v_call: TRBV27
cdr3_aa: CASSLSFGNEQFF
cdr3_nt: TGTGCCAGCAGTTTATCGTTCGGCAATGAGCAGTTCTTC

clone_size: few
d_call: TRBD2
cdr3_length: 16
j_call: TRBJ2-5
v_call: TRBV2
cdr3_aa: CASSERVGGGRETQYF
cdr3_nt: TGTGCCAGCAGCGAAAGGGTGGGCGGGGGGCGAGAGACCCAGTACTTC

clone_size: NA
d_call: TRBD2
cdr3_length: 16
j_call: TRBJ2-5
v_call: TRBV5-1
cdr3_aa: CASSLELAGVGETQYF
cdr3_nt: TGCGCCAGCAGCTTGGAGCTGGCGGGGGTAGGGGAGACCCAGTACTTC

clone_size: NA
d_call: TRBD1
cdr3_length: 15
j_call: TRBJ1-5
v_call: TRBV19
cdr3_aa: CASSIIQGDLQPQHF
cdr3_nt: TGTGCCAGTAGTATAATACAGGGGGATCTACAGCCCCAGCATTTT

clone_size: NA
d_call: NA
cdr3_length: 14
j_call: TRBJ2-2
v_call: TRBV5-1
cdr3_aa: CASSLRGNTGELFF
cdr3_nt: TGCGCCAGCAGCTTGCGGGGGAACACCGGGGAGCTGTTTTTT

clone_size: NA
d_call: NA
cdr3_length: 14
j_call: TRBJ1-1
v_call: TRBV29-1
cdr3_aa: CSVLDTGLNTEAFF
cdr3_nt: TGCAGCGTCCTAGATACAGGGTTGAACACTGAAGCTTTCTTT

clone_size: NA
d_call: TRBD1
cdr3_length: 14
j_call: TRBJ2-7
v_call: TRBV5-1
cdr3_aa: CASSLGQGAYEQYF
cdr3_nt: TGCGCCAGCAGCTTGGGCCAGGGGGCCTACGAGCAGTACTTC

clone_size: once
d_call: NA
cdr3_length: 14
j_call: TRBJ1-5
v_call: TRBV28
cdr3_aa: CASSPRRANQPQHF
cdr3_nt: TGTGCCAGCAGTCCCCGGAGGGCAAATCAGCCCCAGCATTTT

clone_size: NA
d_call: TRBD1
cdr3_length: 15
j_call: TRBJ1-6
v_call: TRBV4-1
cdr3_aa: CASSPTGFGNSPLHF
cdr3_nt: TGCGCCAGCAGCCCGACAGGGTTCGGAAATTCACCCCTCCACTTT

clone_size: NA
d_call: TRBD1
cdr3_length: 13
j_call: TRBJ1-2
v_call: TRBV19
cdr3_aa: CASSLTDRGGYTF
cdr3_nt: TGTGCCAGTAGTCTAACGGACAGGGGTGGCTACACCTTC

clone_size: NA
d_call: TRBD2
cdr3_length: 17
j_call: TRBJ2-1
v_call: TRBV27
cdr3_aa: CASGLPSGLGSYNEQFF
cdr3_nt: TGTGCCAGCGGGCTTCCTAGCGGACTAGGCTCCTACAATGAGCAGTTCTTC

clone_size: few
d_call: NA
cdr3_length: 17
j_call: TRBJ2-7
v_call: TRBV5-4
cdr3_aa: CASSLAFGRQGIHEQYF
cdr3_nt: TGTGCCAGCAGCTTGGCCTTCGGGCGGCAGGGGATACACGAGCAGTACTTC

clone_size: once
d_call: NA
cdr3_length: 12
j_call: TRBJ2-3
v_call: TRBV6-6
cdr3_aa: CASSYQADTQYF
cdr3_nt: TGTGCCAGCAGTTACCAGGCCGATACGCAGTATTTT

clone_size: NA
d_call: NA
cdr3_length: 19
j_call: TRBJ2-4
v_call: TRBV12-2
cdr3_aa: CASRFVRSRGPLAKNIQYF
cdr3_nt: TGTGCAAGTCGCTTCGTGCGTTCCAGGGGACCCCTAGCCAAAAACATTCAGTACTTC

clone_size: NA
d_call: TRBD1
cdr3_length: 17
j_call: TRBJ1-3
v_call: TRBV5-1
cdr3_aa: CASSLSGQGLPGNTIYF
cdr3_nt: TGCGCCAGCAGCTTGTCTGGACAGGGCTTGCCTGGAAACACCATATATTTT

clone_size: NA
d_call: NA
cdr3_length: 14
j_call: TRBJ2-7
v_call: TRBV7-9
cdr3_aa: CASSPGGLRYEQYF
cdr3_nt: TGTGCCAGCAGCCCCGGAGGGCTCCGCTACGAGCAGTACTTC

clone_size: few
d_call: TRBD2
cdr3_length: 18
j_call: TRBJ2-3
v_call: TRBV4-2
cdr3_aa: CASSQDRRAGGFADTQYF
cdr3_nt: TGTGCCAGCAGCCAAGATCGGAGAGCGGGGGGTTTCGCAGATACGCAGTATTTT

clone_size: NA
d_call: TRBD1
cdr3_length: 15
j_call: TRBJ2-5
v_call: TRBV7-3
cdr3_aa: CASSSTGGLGETQYF
cdr3_nt: TGTGCCAGCAGCTCCACAGGGGGGCTTGGGGAGACCCAGTACTTC

clone_size: once
d_call: NA
cdr3_length: 16
j_call: TRBJ1-2
v_call: TRBV4-2
cdr3_aa: CASSQGLPGRTQGYTF
cdr3_nt: TGTGCCAGCAGCCAAGGTCTTCCTGGACGGACTCAAGGCTACACCTTC

clone_size: NA
d_call: TRBD2
cdr3_length: 18
j_call: TRBJ2-7
v_call: TRBV4-2
cdr3_aa: CASSQDSLGGGETYEQYF
cdr3_nt: TGTGCCAGCAGCCAAGATTCCCTCGGCGGGGGGGAGACCTACGAGCAGTACTTC

clone_size: NA
d_call: TRBD1
cdr3_length: 15
j_call: TRBJ1-1
v_call: TRBV2
cdr3_aa: CASLRQGGMNTEAFF
cdr3_nt: TGTGCCAGCCTTAGACAGGGGGGGATGAACACTGAAGCTTTCTTT

clone_size: NA
d_call: TRBD1
cdr3_length: 15
j_call: TRBJ2-5
v_call: TRBV29-1
cdr3_aa: CSVPGTGGGGETQYF
cdr3_nt: TGCAGCGTCCCCGGGACAGGGGGCGGTGGAGAGACCCAGTACTTC

clone_size: NA
d_call: TRBD2
cdr3_length: 15
j_call: TRBJ2-7
v_call: TRBV7-9
cdr3_aa: CASSRLAEHPYEQYF
cdr3_nt: TGTGCCAGCAGCCGACTAGCGGAGCACCCCTACGAGCAGTACTTC

clone_size: NA
d_call: NA
cdr3_length: 17
j_call: TRBJ1-1
v_call: TRBV28
cdr3_aa: CASSVEIGRGLNTEAFF
cdr3_nt: TGTGCCAGCAGTGTCGAGATTGGACGAGGGCTGAACACTGAAGCTTTCTTT

clone_size: NA
d_call: NA
cdr3_length: 16
j_call: TRBJ1-1
v_call: TRBV5-1
cdr3_aa: CASSPDAGASDTEAFF
cdr3_nt: TGCGCCAGCAGCCCCGACGCAGGCGCTTCAGACACTGAAGCTTTCTTT